Here is one TCR beta chain with its context. This record comes from a study of vaccination and CD4 T cells after COVID-19. TCRdb reanalysed the PCR reads using MiXCR and keeps one entry per CDR3 protein. Counted here are roughly 28,000 distinct CDR3 sequences, roughly 50% occurring once; the ten biggest clones make up 5% to 6.5%. Indicated time point: late sampling 161 to 241 days after vaccination in a few convalescent patients. This CDR3 is 13 amino acids long. Germline CDR1 SGHNT, CDR2 YYREEE (reference sequence). The V end was cut by 3 bases, the J end by 1 base, with 8 bases between. This specimen was CD4+ T cells from blood, taken about 7 months after SARS-CoV-2 vaccination. The sequence was obtained from a human donor who had recovered from COVID-19. The rearrangement uses TRBV5-4 and TRBJ2-7; D is undetermined. The CDR3 DNA reads TGTGCCAGCAGCTCAGACCGTTCCTACGAGCAGTACTTC. Protein sequence: CASSSDRSYEQYF.